This T cell receptor (beta chain) derives from a study of T cell responses to AZD1222 COVID-19 vaccine. The data were produced by immunoSEQ multiplex PCR, yet TCRdb's version contains in-frame clones alone and is incomplete. The sample has approximately 150,000 clones, 85% to 95% seen once. CDR1 is DFQATT and CDR2 is SNEGSKA in the germline V gene (reference sequence). This CDR3 has 17 residues. Trimming pared 3 bases from V and 5 bases from J, leaving 25 bases between. The clonotype was recovered from an adult who received the AZD1222 COVID-19 vaccine. The source was peripheral blood, collected 28 days after the second AZD1222 dose. The chain combines TRBV20-1 with TRBJ1-2; D ambiguous. This chain's CDR3 is CSASSNPLGRNPYGYTF. CDR3 nucleotide sequence: TGCAGTGCTAGTAGTAATCCCCTAGGACGGAACCCTTATGGCTACACCTTC.